These T cell receptor beta chains were read from a single sample in a study of T cells in Graves' hyperthyroidism and ophthalmopathy. TCRdb re-analysed the multiplex PCR reads in MiXCR, keeping a single row per CDR3 protein. This table has around 340,000 distinct CDR3 sequences, over 15% appearing once. Sequenced material: blood. All receptors come from a woman between 45 and 60 years old with Graves' hyperthyroidism. Each CDR3 is given without its conserved first and last residue. Clone size appears in some rows only: once, few, many, or a class for an expanded clone.

clone_size j_call v_call cdr3_aa
- TRBJ1-6 TRBV25-1 ASRGAGGIKNSPLH
- TRBJ1-2 TRBV27 ASSPYRDWSGYT
many TRBJ2-6 TRBV3-1 ASSHDHSGANVLT
- TRBJ2-1 TRBV4-1 ASSHPPRRFNEQF
few TRBJ1-1 TRBV30 AWRTGLGAF
- TRBJ2-2 TRBV6-5 ASSYSSGSGELF
few TRBJ1-6 TRBV6-1 ASSASRDSSYNSPLH
many TRBJ2-3 TRBV5-1 ASMTGYADTQY
few TRBJ1-2 TRBV7-2 ASSLALSQGRDGYT
few TRBJ2-3 TRBV6-1 ASPEGGTSAEGTDTQY
few TRBJ1-2 TRBV12-3/TRBV12-4 ASSKGPDYGYT
- TRBJ1-2 TRBV6-1 ASRAGTGNYGYT
- TRBJ2-5 TRBV12-3/TRBV12-4 ASSLSGVVNLFQETQY
few TRBJ2-1 TRBV9 ASSVTSGSQSYNEQF
many TRBJ2-1 TRBV2 ASSATGRFVSYNEQF
many TRBJ1-1 TRBV5-1 ASSFLQLNTEAF
- TRBJ2-4 TRBV19 ASSIVGGSTKNIQY
few TRBJ1-5 TRBV12-5 ASGLGQGNQPQH
- TRBJ2-1 TRBV24-1 ATSEGDRVYNEQF
many TRBJ2-3 TRBV27 ASTKGLAGTDTQY
once TRBJ1-5 TRBV5-5 ASSGGVGDQPQH
- TRBJ2-1 TRBV14 ASSSGTGFYEQF
few TRBJ2-1 TRBV7-9 ASSLAGLAGFYNEQF
few TRBJ2-7 TRBV6-5 ASSYSRVGEQY
- TRBJ2-3 TRBV4-1 ASSQDPRTSGNTDTQY
few TRBJ2-5 TRBV28 ASSPPSGQDQETQY
few TRBJ1-1 TRBV20-1 SARDPGQAMNTEAF
- TRBJ2-5 TRBV20-1 SARGWREGETQY
many TRBJ2-3 TRBV5-1 ASSLVPGSGSGPDTQY
many TRBJ2-5 TRBV12-3/TRBV12-4 ASSRGSGGAETQY
- TRBJ2-1 TRBV6-1 ASNSGTSAHNEQF
many TRBJ2-3 TRBV11-1 ASSLNFGGGATDTQY
many TRBJ2-3 TRBV18 ASSPPPGTDTQY
few TRBJ2-7 TRBV2 ASSEGGLAGAPYEQY
- TRBJ2-5 TRBV7-3 ASSLGLAGGRETQY
many TRBJ2-1 TRBV7-8 ASSYRRGPYNEQF
few TRBJ2-7 TRBV7-9 ASSPGQGEREQY
many TRBJ2-5 TRBV5-1 ASSLDSSETQY
- TRBJ1-6 TRBV28 ASSPRQGGANSPLH
- TRBJ2-3 TRBV5-1 ASMGPLAGTDTQY
- TRBJ2-5 TRBV4-2 ASSPRPGQGKETQY
many TRBJ2-7 TRBV28 ASSHDRGFEQY